A single sample is the source of the 15 T cell receptor beta chains below, sequenced in a study of CD8+ T cells in alopecia areata. Reverse transcription of extracted RNA yielded cDNA, which provided the sequencing template. TCRdb's table, derived via immunoSEQ multiplex PCR, lists solely in-frame clones and lacks some. Seen here are more than 95,000 clones, more than 30% observed once, and the top ten hold 3% to 3.5%. Sequencing input: CD4+ T cells sorted from blood. These receptors all come from a human donor with alopecia areata.

This clone came up a few times. One end of the junction fails to match germline, which may point to a read error. V is TRBV2 and J is TRBJ2-7, with a weak D call TRBD1 (6 bases). This CDR3 contains 11 residues. Germline V gene data show CDR1 as SNHLY and CDR2 as FYNNEI. CDR3 sequence: CASSVLRDTNF. The CDR3 DNA is TGTGCCAGCAGTGTGCTCCGGGACACCAACTTC.

V usage is TRBV7-2 and J usage is TRBJ2-5, with 7 bases matching TRBD1. Germline V gene data show CDR1 as SGHTA and CDR2 as FQGNSA. The CDR3 contains 14 residues. J was trimmed by 7 bases and V by 3 bases; bases with no gene match: 8. The chain's CDR3 is CASSFEQGRGTQYF. CDR3 DNA: TGTGCCAGCAGCTTCGAACAGGGGAGAGGGACCCAGTACTTC.

This clone was seen more than once but under ten times. The chain carries TRBV9 and TRBJ2-7; TRBD2 matches 10 bases. The germline V gene encodes CDR1 SGDLS and CDR2 YYNGEE. The ends lost 1 base at V and 5 bases at J; junction bases unmatched: 6. The length of the CDR3 is 15 residues. CDR3 sequence: CASSVLPGTSDEQYF. As DNA, the CDR3 is TGTGCCAGCAGCGTACTTCCCGGGACTAGCGACGAGCAGTACTTC.

This rearrangement joins TRBV2 to TRBJ1-2, with D possibly being TRBD1 (6 bases). Germline CDR1 is SNHLY and CDR2 is FYNNEI. V was shortened by 0 bases and J by 7 bases, with 12 bases between the two germline ends. The CDR3 has 14 amino acids. CDR3 sequence reads: CASSEALTGRGYTF. CDR3 in DNA: TGTGCCAGCAGTGAAGCGCTAACAGGGCGTGGCTACACCTTC.

In its sample, this clone was seen a few times. This chain uses TRBV29-1 with TRBJ2-1; 10 bases are shared with TRBD2. J was trimmed by 6 bases and V by 4 bases; bases with no gene match: 6. Per germline, CDR1 SQVTM and CDR2 ANQGSEA. The CDR3 loop spans 14 amino acids. The chain's CDR3 is CSVVGAGGPNEQFF. As DNA, the CDR3 is TGCAGCGTTGTCGGAGCGGGGGGGCCCAATGAGCAGTTCTTC.

The chain is built from TRBV7-2 and TRBJ2-2; D is uncertain. Germline CDR1 reads SGHTA; CDR2 reads FQGNSA. With 0 bases removed from V and 6 bases from J, the gap between germline ends came to 11 bases. The CDR3 loop spans 15 amino acids. The CDR3 loop reads CASSLANSRAGELFF. In DNA form, the CDR3 reads TGTGCCAGCAGCTTAGCCAATTCTAGAGCCGGGGAGCTGTTTTTT.

V and J are TRBV7-3 and TRBJ2-5; 7 nucleotides align to TRBD2. Trimming removed 5 bases from V and 7 bases from J; junction bases left unmatched: 7. The germline V gene has CDR1 SGHTA and CDR2 FQGTGA. The CDR3 length is 13 residues. CDR3: CASSPGGRATQYF. The DNA of the CDR3 is TGTGCCAGCAGCCCGGGGGGTAGGGCGACCCAGTACTTC.

This clone occurred a few times. This chain joins TRBV27 and TRBJ2-2; D uncertain. Trimming cost V 7 bases and J 0 bases, with 15 bases left between them. Germline loops: CDR1 MNHEY, CDR2 SMNVEV (reference sequence). This CDR3 has 16 residues. Written as DNA, the CDR3 is TGTGCCAGCACCTCATCCGACCCCGCGAACACCGGGGAGCTGTTTTTT. Translation: CASTSSDPANTGELFF.

The chain has TRBV2 and TRBJ2-3, with 7 bases fitting TRBD2. Germline V gives CDR1 SNHLY, CDR2 FYNNEI. Trimming cost V 6 bases and J 0 bases; bases outside gene matches: 6. The length of the CDR3 is 15 residues. The CDR3 DNA sequence: TGTGCCAGCAGCGGGGGGAGGATGAGCACAGATACGCAGTATTTT. This codes for CASSGGRMSTDTQYF.

The DNA for the CDR3 is TGCGCCAGCAGCCAAGGGGTAGTTAATGAGCAGTTCTTC. As protein: CASSQGVVNEQFF. The chain carries TRBV4-3 and TRBJ2-1, with D uncertain. The CDR3 length is 13 residues. Germline V gene data show CDR1 as LGHNA and CDR2 as YSLEER. The V gene lost 1 base and the J gene lost 7 bases, with 8 bases spanning the gap.

This clone was picked up a small number of times. The CDR3 loop is CASRPERGGQETQYF. DNA for the CDR3: TGTGCCAGCAGACCCGAGCGGGGGGGCCAAGAGACCCAGTACTTC. This rearrangement joins TRBV2 to TRBJ2-5; 10 bases agree with TRBD2. Per the germline V gene, CDR1 is SNHLY and CDR2 is FYNNEI. V was clipped by 6 bases and J by 1 base; unmatched bases: 5. This CDR3 spans 15 amino acids. The full variable domain, in which reference TRBV2 and TRBJ2-5 provide the parts outside the CDR3, is EPEVTQTPSHQVTQMGQEVILRCVPISNHLYFYWYRQILGQKVEFLVSFYNNEISEKSEIFDDQFSVERPDGSNFTLKIRSTKLEDSAMYFCASRPERGGQETQYFGPGTRLLVL.

This clone was seen many times. V and J are TRBV7-2 and TRBJ2-7; D call uncertain. Between the trimmed V and J ends, which lost 5 bases and 3 bases, there was a span of 14 bases. Per germline, CDR1 SGHTA and CDR2 FQGNSA. The CDR3 spans 14 residues. CDR3 region: CASSLLYAGYEQYF. CDR3 nucleotide sequence: TGTGCCAGCAGCCTACTATATGCAGGCTACGAGCAGTACTTC.

This clone turned up a few times. The J gene is TRBJ2-1, the V gene TRBV29-1; maybe TRBD1 (6 bases). Trimming removed 3 bases at V and 10 bases at J, with 10 bases between. The CDR3 is made up of 11 amino acids. Germline lookup yields CDR1 SQVTM and CDR2 ANQGSEA. The CDR3 loop is CSVEGAGEQFF. In DNA form, the CDR3 reads TGCAGCGTTGAGGGGGCCGGGGAGCAGTTCTTC.

The DNA for the CDR3 is TGCGCCAGCAGCCAAGGCCCGGCTAGCGGGACCCTTAGCTACGAGCAGTACTTC. As protein: CASSQGPASGTLSYEQYF. The rearrangement links TRBV4-1 to TRBJ2-7; 9 nucleotides align to TRBD2. Germline CDR1 reads MGHRA; CDR2 reads YSYEKL. V was pared by 1 base and J by 3 bases, with 13 bases of the junction left unmatched. The CDR3 runs to 18 residues.

The CDR3 region has the DNA TGTGCCTATCGCGCTAGCGGCTCCTACAATGAGCAGTTCTTC. It yields the protein CAYRASGSYNEQFF. V gene TRBV30 combines with J gene TRBJ2-1; 7 nucleotides align to TRBD2. The junction had 6 bases not matched to a gene; V was cut back by 7 bases and J by 0 bases. Germline V CDR1 and CDR2: GTSNPN, SVGIG (reference sequence). The CDR3 is 14 amino acids.